These 10 T cell receptor beta chains share one sample of origin, sequenced in a study of T cells in localized non-small cell lung cancer. The protocol was immunoSEQ multiplex PCR, while the TCRdb copy is restricted to in-frame clones and leaves out a portion. The table has approximately 1,500 clones, roughly 30% seen once. Sample: normal lung tissue next to the tumor, taken before any cancer treatment. All receptors come from a male donor older than 55 with stage I squamous cell lung carcinoma.

This chain links TRBV11-3 with TRBJ2-1, with D unclear. The CDR3 has 14 residues. V lost 5 bases and J 5 bases, leaving 13 bases between the germline ends. Germline V CDR1 and CDR2: SGHNT, YENEEA. The CDR3 here is CASSPQAEDNEQFF. The CDR3 bases are TGTGCCAGCAGCCCCCAGGCCGAGGACAATGAGCAGTTCTTC.

V gene TRBV28 combines with J gene TRBJ1-3; D unresolved. Trimming pared 7 bases from V and 0 bases from J, leaving 7 bases between. There are 13 residues in the CDR3. Germline V gives CDR1 MDHEN, CDR2 SYDVKM. The CDR3 protein is CASITSSGNTIYF. CDR3 nucleotides: TGTGCCAGCATCACGAGCTCTGGAAACACCATATATTTT.

This clone was recorded a few times. This chain links TRBV10-3 with TRBJ1-5; a weak D match, TRBD1 (5 bases). CDR3 length equals 15 residues. CDR1 and CDR2 from the germline V gene are ENHRY and SYGVKD. Trimming pared 0 bases from V and 7 bases from J, leaving 13 bases between. This CDR3 is CAISESWQGGQPQHF. CDR3 coding DNA: TGTGCCATCAGTGAGTCGTGGCAGGGTGGGCAGCCCCAGCATTTT.

The V call is TRBV30, the J call TRBJ1-3; D not resolved. Between the trimmed V and J ends, which lost 0 bases and 3 bases, there was a span of 6 bases. The CDR3 length is 13 residues. The germline V gene encodes CDR1 GTSNPN and CDR2 SVGIG (reference sequence). CDR3 region: CAWSVQSGNTIYF. As DNA, the CDR3 is TGTGCCTGGAGTGTACAGAGTGGAAACACCATATATTTT.

V is TRBV10-2 and J is TRBJ2-1; D not resolved. The CDR3 has 13 residues. V was pared by 3 bases and J by 8 bases, with 11 bases between. Germline CDR1 is WSHSY and CDR2 is SAAADI. DNA of the CDR3: TGCGCCAGCAGTGAACGGGCGTCCGATGAGCAGTTCTTC. It is translated as CASSERASDEQFF.

The chain joins TRBV19 to TRBJ1-5; D may be TRBD1 (5 bases). There are 16 residues in the CDR3. Germline lookup yields CDR1 LNHDA and CDR2 SQIVND (reference sequence). Trimming stripped 2 bases from V and 4 bases from J, with 15 bases between. CDR3 in DNA: TGTGCCAGTAGTATAAGCGTAGGGGCTTCGAATCAGCCCCAGCATTTT. It yields the protein CASSISVGASNQPQHF.

The gene calls are TRBV19 and TRBJ2-7, with D hard to call. Germline V gives CDR1 LNHDA, CDR2 SQIVND (reference sequence). Trimming shortened V by 3 bases and J by 6 bases, and 12 bases separated the two germline ends. This CDR3 is 13 amino acids long. CDR3 protein: CASSMSRQTEQYF. The CDR3 bases are TGTGCCAGTAGTATGTCGCGGCAGACCGAGCAGTACTTC.

Of note for this clone: An end of the junction does not agree with germline; a read error may underlie this. V is TRBV19 and J is TRBJ2-1, with TRBD2 identical over 8 bases. Per the germline V gene, CDR1 is LNHDA and CDR2 is SQIVND (reference sequence). This CDR3 comprises 14 residues. This chain's CDR3 is CANSTGGPGNEQFF. The CDR3 DNA reads as TGTGCCAATAGTACGGGAGGGCCCGGCAATGAGCAGTTCTTC. The entire variable domain, with the rest obtained from reference TRBV19 and TRBJ2-1, is as follows: DGGITQSPKYLFRKEGQNVTLSCEQNLNHDAMYWYRQDPGQGLRLIYYSQIVNDFQKGDIAEGYSVSREKKESFPLTVTSAQKNPTAFYLCANSTGGPGNEQFFGPGTRLTVL.

This clone turned up a few times. The V call is TRBV5-1, the J call TRBJ1-1; D gene uncertain. This CDR3 comprises 14 residues. The V end was cut by 4 bases, the J end by 2 bases, with 12 bases between. CDR1 and CDR2 (germline): SGHRS, YFSETQ. In DNA, the CDR3 is TGCGCCAGCAGCCAAGGGAGCGTCAACACTGAAGCTTTCTTT. Encoded protein: CASSQGSVNTEAFF.

The chain joins TRBV15 to TRBJ1-5, with 8 bases matching TRBD1. The V gene's germline CDR1 is LNHNV and CDR2 YYDKDF (reference sequence). This CDR3 has 15 amino acids. The V segment lost 3 bases and the J segment 2 bases; nucleotides outside the gene matches: 3. Here the CDR3 reads CATSRKTGGNQPQHF. As DNA, the CDR3 is TGTGCCACCAGCAGGAAGACAGGGGGCAATCAGCCCCAGCATTTT.